A single sample is the source of the 23 T cell receptor beta chains below, sequenced in a study of T-cell memory formation after mild COVID-19. TCRdb re-analysed the 5' RACE reads in MiXCR, keeping a single row per CDR3 protein. The table has about 270,000 distinct CDR3 sequences, roughly 18% seen once; the top ten hold more than 20%. Sequenced input: PBMCs or a T cell subset sorted from them (not recorded which). The source is a man younger than 35 who had mild COVID-19 (a few samples of this study predate the infection). Cell type and time point are not known.

About this clonotype: Sequence at one end of the junction differs from germline and may be a read error. The chain couples TRBV9 to TRBJ2-1; D is undetermined. The CDR3 contains 14 residues. Germline CDR1 reads SGDLS; CDR2 reads YYNGEE. The CDR3 DNA follows: TGTTCCAGCAGCGTAGTCGGCAGTATTAATGAGCAGTTCTTC. Its translation: CSSSVVGSINEQFF.

This clonotype was found a few times. The chain has TRBV11-3 and TRBJ2-3; D is unresolved. Per the germline V gene, CDR1 is SGHNT and CDR2 is YENEEA. The V end lost 4 bases, the J end lost 6 bases, and 8 bases lay between the germline ends. CDR3 length: 12 residues. The CDR3 coding sequence is TGTGCCAGCAGCTGGGCCGGGGATACGCAGTATTTT. It specifies CASSWAGDTQYF.

This clonotype was counted only a few times. The CDR3 loop is CSTNGGLDQPQHF. The CDR3 DNA follows: TGCAGCACGAACGGGGGGCTGGATCAGCCCCAGCATTTT. The chain links TRBV20-1 to TRBJ1-5, with D tentatively TRBD1 (6 bases). This CDR3 region has 13 residues. Germline assignment: CDR1 DFQATT and CDR2 SNEGSKA (reference sequence).

This clonotype showed up just a few times. The rearrangement uses TRBV4-1 and TRBJ1-1, with 7 bases matching TRBD1. J gave up 1 base and V 3 bases, and 2 bases lay outside the gene matches. This CDR3 region has 14 residues. Germline V gives CDR1 MGHRA, CDR2 YSYEKL. CDR3 coding DNA: TGCGCCAGCAGCCACCGACAGGGGAACACTGAAGCTTTCTTT. It is translated as CASSHRQGNTEAFF.

The V call is TRBV4-1, the J call TRBJ1-5, with 9 bases aligning to TRBD1. The germline V gene encodes CDR1 MGHRA and CDR2 YSYEKL. The ends lost 3 bases at V and 5 bases at J; junction bases unmatched: 8. This CDR3 is 16 amino acids long. CDR3 sequence reads: CASSHPRDREDQPQHF. CDR3 nucleotide sequence: TGCGCCAGCAGCCATCCCCGGGACAGGGAAGATCAGCCCCAGCATTTT.

This clonotype has a handful of counts. The chain is built from TRBV6-5 and TRBJ2-2; 10 bases are shared with TRBD2. CDR1 MNHEY and CDR2 SVGAGI come from the germline V gene. Unmatched junction bases numbered 7, after V lost 5 bases and J lost 4 bases. The CDR3 sequence is 16 residues long. The CDR3 protein is CASSTQAGGLTGELFF. The DNA of the CDR3 is TGTGCCAGCAGTACTCAAGCGGGGGGGCTCACCGGGGAGCTGTTTTTT.

The DNA of the CDR3 is TGTGCCAGCAGACCACGGATGTTCGGCTACACCTTC. Protein product: CASRPRMFGYTF. The chain recombines TRBV6-2 or TRBV6-3 with TRBJ1-2, with D hard to call. This CDR3 contains 12 residues. V shed 6 bases and J shed 8 bases, with 13 bases lying between them. In germline, CDR1 is MNHEY, CDR2 SVGEGT.

In its sample, this clonotype was seen a few times. The chain couples TRBV11-2 to TRBJ2-3; 10 bases fit TRBD1. Germline V gene data show CDR1 as SGHAT and CDR2 as FQNNGV. Unmatched junction bases numbered 13, after V lost 6 bases and J lost 4 bases. The CDR3 extends over 17 amino acids. The CDR3 sequence is CASSSDRGSWGSDTQYF. The CDR3 DNA is TGTGCCAGCAGTTCGGACAGGGGGTCTTGGGGGTCAGATACGCAGTATTTT.

In this sample, this clonotype turned up a few times. DNA of the CDR3: TGTGCCAGCAGCCGCTTGGGGGGGTCCCAAGAGACCCAGTACTTC. Translated, it gives CASSRLGGSQETQYF. The rearrangement links TRBV4-2 to TRBJ2-5; the match to TRBD2 covers 7 bases. CDR3 size: 15 residues. Losses at the gene ends were 4 bases for V and 1 base for J; bases not matched to a gene: 6. Germline V gives CDR1 LGHNA, CDR2 YNFKEQ.

This clonotype was observed a handful of times. V and J are TRBV18 and TRBJ1-1; D unresolved. This CDR3 is built from 14 residues. V dropped 2 bases and J dropped 4 bases, with 11 bases sitting between them. CDR1 is KGHSH, CDR2 LQKENI, per germline. In DNA, the CDR3 is TGTGCCAGCTCACCATCACCCAGCCCCACTGAAGCTTTCTTT. As protein: CASSPSPSPTEAFF.

This chain joins TRBV7-9 and TRBJ2-5; TRBD2 aligns across 12 bases. Trimming took 5 bases from V and 1 from J; bases not matched to a gene: 8. The CDR3 contains 17 residues. Germline V CDR1 and CDR2: SEHNR, FQNEAQ (reference sequence). CDR3 sequence (DNA): TGTGCCAGCAGCCAAGGGACTAGCGGGTTCGTCCAAGAGACCCAGTACTTC. This sequence encodes CASSQGTSGFVQETQYF.

The V and J genes are TRBV3-1 and TRBJ2-7; tentative D call: TRBD1 (6 bases). V was clipped by 1 base and J by 8 bases, with 9 bases between them. This CDR3 is built from 12 residues. CDR1 is LGHDT, CDR2 YNNKEL, per germline (reference sequence). CDR3 DNA sequence: TGTGCCAGCAGCCAAGGGCAGGGGAAGCAGTACGTC. Amino acid sequence: CASSQGQGKQYV.

This clonotype has a handful of counts. V gene TRBV12-3 or TRBV12-4 combines with J gene TRBJ2-5; unclear D gene. The length of the CDR3 is 14 residues. V was shortened by 2 bases and J by 1 base, with 8 bases between the two germline ends. The CDR3 loop is CASSLHTPQETQYF. The CDR3 region has the DNA TGTGCCAGCAGTTTACACACCCCCCAAGAGACCCAGTACTTC.

The V and J genes are TRBV5-1 and TRBJ1-2; D uncertain. The V gene lost 0 bases and the J gene lost 3 bases, with 9 bases spanning the gap. The CDR3 totals 14 residues. CDR1 SGHRS and CDR2 YFSETQ come from the germline V gene. The CDR3 sequence is CASSLEAAYYGYTF. The CDR3, as DNA: TGCGCCAGCAGCTTGGAAGCAGCCTACTATGGCTACACCTTC.

Only a few counts were recorded for this clonotype. J is TRBJ1-1 and V is TRBV12-3 or TRBV12-4; D is undetermined. The germline V and J ends were trimmed by 3 bases and 6 bases, with 17 bases remaining between them. CDR3 size: 15 residues. CDR3 sequence (DNA): TGTGCCAGCAGTTTCTTCGCAGGTCGGGTGGCTGAAGCTTTCTTT. Protein sequence: CASSFFAGRVAEAFF.

The gene calls are TRBV7-9 and TRBJ2-5, with 9 bases fitting TRBD2. CDR1 and CDR2 (germline): SEHNR, FQNEAQ (reference sequence). The CDR3 has 15 amino acids. With 6 bases clipped from V and 2 bases from J, the junction kept 7 bases outside the gene matches. CDR3 sequence (DNA): TGTGCCAGCAGTTTCAGCGGGGGGTCTCAAGAGACCCAGTACTTC. It encodes CASSFSGGSQETQYF.

This clonotype was found a few times. The V gene is TRBV7-2, the J gene TRBJ1-2; D remains unclear. CDR3 length equals 13 residues. V was clipped by 5 bases and J by 5 bases, with 12 bases between them. Germline V gives CDR1 SGHTA, CDR2 FQGNSA. The CDR3 sequence is CASSLGTGYGYTF. The CDR3 bases are TGTGCCAGCAGCCTGGGCACGGGGTATGGCTACACCTTC. The full variable domain, completed using reference TRBV7-2 and TRBJ1-2, is GAGVSQSPSNKVTEKGKDVELRCDPISGHTALYWYRQSLGQGLEFLIYFQGNSAPDKSGLPSDRFSAERTGGSVSTLTIQRTQQEDSAVYLCASSLGTGYGYTFGSGTRLTVV.

The CDR3 DNA sequence: TGTGCCAGCAGTGAAGTTCCTCCTAACACCGGGGAGCTGTTTTTT. Amino acid sequence: CASSEVPPNTGELFF. The J gene is TRBJ2-2, the V gene TRBV2, with D hard to call. V lost 1 base to trimming and J lost 2 bases, with 8 bases between them. The CDR3 has 15 amino acids. CDR1 and CDR2 from the germline V gene are SNHLY and FYNNEI. The full variable domain, its missing parts supplied by reference TRBV2 and TRBJ2-2, is EPEVTQTPSHQVTQMGQEVILRCVPISNHLYFYWYRQILGQKVEFLVSFYNNEISEKSEIFDDQFSVERPDGSNFTLKIRSTKLEDSAMYFCASSEVPPNTGELFFGEGSRLTVL.

This clonotype was counted at least ten times. This rearrangement joins TRBV6-6 to TRBJ2-7; D could derive from TRBD1 or TRBD2 (7 bases each). V was trimmed by 4 bases and J by 5 bases, leaving 18 bases between them. The CDR3 has 15 residues. Per germline, CDR1 MNHNY and CDR2 SVGAGI (reference sequence). CDR3 region: CASSSAGGGRNEQYF. CDR3 sequence (DNA): TGTGCCAGCAGTTCCGCAGGGGGGGGCCGGAACGAGCAGTACTTC.

The chain couples TRBV7-2 to TRBJ2-7; no definite D call. CDR1 and CDR2 (germline): SGHTA, FQGNSA. The CDR3 runs 12 residues. The V end lost 5 bases, the J end lost 0 bases, and 5 bases lay between the germline ends. CDR3 sequence reads: CASSHGSYEQYF. The CDR3 DNA reads TGTGCCAGCAGCCACGGCTCCTACGAGCAGTACTTC.

In its sample, this clonotype was seen a few times. The chain employs TRBV29-1 and TRBJ2-5; D remains ambiguous. V dropped 2 bases and J dropped 5 bases, with 9 bases sitting between them. Germline values: CDR1 SQVTM, CDR2 ANQGSEA. This CDR3 has 12 residues. The CDR3 sequence is CSVEPGRETQYF. CDR3 nucleotides: TGCAGCGTTGAACCCGGGCGGGAGACCCAGTACTTC.

This clonotype has more than one count but fewer than ten. The rearrangement joins TRBV5-1 to TRBJ1-5; D is ambiguous. CDR3 length: 15 amino acids. Between the trimmed V and J ends, which lost 0 bases and 3 bases, there was a span of 10 bases. The germline V gene encodes CDR1 SGHRS and CDR2 YFSETQ. The CDR3 DNA reads TGCGCCAGCAGCTTGGACTCCCCATACAATCAGCCCCAGCATTTT. Residues: CASSLDSPYNQPQHF.

This clonotype was picked up a small number of times. The chain has TRBV5-4 and TRBJ1-5, with no clear D. In germline, CDR1 is SGHNT, CDR2 YYREEE (reference sequence). The CDR3 extends over 12 amino acids. Between the trimmed V and J ends, which lost 4 bases and 4 bases, there was a span of 6 bases. Here the CDR3 reads CASSMENQPQHF. The DNA of the CDR3 is TGTGCCAGCAGCATGGAAAATCAGCCCCAGCATTTT.